The 24 T cell receptor beta chains presented below share a single source sample, sequenced in a study of immune evolution from preneoplasia to lung adenocarcinoma. Clones were read by immunoSEQ multiplex PCR, and TCRdb kept only the in-frame ones, dropping some. The sample has 6,500 to 8,500 clones; more than 75% are singletons. Sequences were obtained from FFPE minimally invasive lung adenocarcinoma tissue. The receptors stem from an older person with lung adenocarcinoma.

The chain uses TRBV30 and TRBJ1-1; D uncertain. The CDR3 loop spans 13 amino acids. Germline CDR1 reads GTSNPN; CDR2 reads SVGIG (reference sequence). The ends were cut back, 3 bases at V and 0 bases at J, with 8 bases in the middle. DNA of the CDR3: TGTGCCTGGAGGCGCGGCCTGAACACTGAAGCTTTCTTT. Residues: CAWRRGLNTEAFF.

V gene TRBV6-5 combines with J gene TRBJ1-5, with TRBD1 matching over 7 bases. The CDR3 covers 16 residues. The germline V gene encodes CDR1 MNHEY and CDR2 SVGAGI. The ends lost 0 bases at V and 7 bases at J; junction bases unmatched: 9. CDR3 nucleotides: TGTGCCAGCAGTTACTCGAGACAGGGTGGGGGACAGCCCCAGCATTTT. Encoded protein: CASSYSRQGGGQPQHF.

V gene TRBV5-1 combines with J gene TRBJ2-3, with 8 positions matching TRBD2. Germline loops: CDR1 SGHRS, CDR2 YFSETQ. V was pared by 0 bases and J by 4 bases, with 1 base of the junction left unmatched. The CDR3 consists of 14 residues. CDR3 loop: CASSLETSADTQYF. Written as DNA, the CDR3 is TGCGCCAGCAGCTTGGAGACTAGCGCAGATACGCAGTATTTT.

As regards this clone: The junction does not match germline at one end; this may be a read error. This rearrangement joins TRBV2 to TRBJ2-7; 9 bases match TRBD1. CDR1 is SNHLY and CDR2 is FYNNEI in the germline V gene. The length of the CDR3 is 15 residues. The CDR3 reads CTSKRGQGDFYEQYF. CDR3 in DNA: TGTACCAGCAAGAGGGGACAGGGAGACTTCTACGAGCAGTACTTC.

This chain links TRBV6-5 with TRBJ1-1, with unresolved D. Trimming took 5 bases from V and 4 from J, leaving 17 bases between them. The germline gives CDR1 MNHEY, CDR2 SVGAGI. The CDR3 is made up of 15 amino acids. The DNA for the CDR3 is TGTGCCAGCAGTAGAATTACTGCCCGGGGCACTGAAGCTTTCTTT. It specifies CASSRITARGTEAFF.

The rearrangement joins TRBV19 to TRBJ2-1; no definite D call. V gave up 11 bases and J gave up 5 bases, with 19 bases separating them. CDR1 is LNHDA and CDR2 is SQIVND in the germline V gene (reference sequence). The CDR3 runs 14 residues. For the CDR3, the DNA is TGTGCCTCCAAGACTCATGGACGGGACAATGAGCAGTTCTTC. Amino acid sequence: CASKTHGRDNEQFF.

The chain links TRBV7-9 to TRBJ2-1, with TRBD2 as a possible D gene (5 bases). Germline CDR1 is SEHNR and CDR2 is FQNEAQ (reference sequence). The germline V and J ends were trimmed by 5 bases and 9 bases, with 20 bases remaining between them. CDR3 size: 15 residues. CDR3 DNA: TGTGCCAGCAGCGAAACTAGTATTTTGTCGGGTGAGCAGTTCTTC. Residues: CASSETSILSGEQFF. The full variable domain, rest sourced from reference TRBV7-9 and TRBJ2-1, is DTGVSQNPRHKITKRGQNVTFRCDPISEHNRLYWYRQTLGQGPEFLTYFQNEAQLEKSRLLSDRFSAERPKGSFSTLEIQRTEQGDSAMYLCASSETSILSGEQFFGPGTRLTVL.

This clone appeared a few times. The genes are TRBV11-2 and TRBJ2-7; TRBD2 aligns across 11 bases. The CDR3 extends over 14 amino acids. Trimming removed 8 bases from V and 4 bases from J; junction bases left unmatched: 7. The germline V gene encodes CDR1 SGHAT and CDR2 FQNNGV. CDR3 in amino acids: CASSLGLAVYEQYF. For the CDR3, the DNA is TGTGCCAGCTCCCTGGGACTAGCGGTTTACGAGCAGTACTTC.

The V and J genes are TRBV9 and TRBJ2-7; D may correspond to TRBD1 or TRBD2 (6 bases each). V gave up 2 bases and J gave up 6 bases, with 15 bases separating them. The CDR3 has 14 amino acids. Looked up from germline, CDR1 is SGDLS and CDR2 is YYNGEE. CDR3 amino acids: CASSVYRAGGEQYF. CDR3 DNA: TGTGCCAGCAGCGTTTACAGGGCCGGGGGCGAGCAGTACTTC.

This clone was observed once. V gene TRBV28 combines with J gene TRBJ2-2; D is perhaps TRBD2 (5 bases). The CDR3 sequence is 16 residues long. Between the trimmed V and J ends, which lost 4 bases and 3 bases, there was a span of 15 bases. Germline CDR1 is MDHEN and CDR2 is SYDVKM. CDR3 in DNA: TGTGCCAGCAGTTCGTCGACGGGGTGGGACACCGGGGAGCTGTTTTTT. Its translation: CASSSSTGWDTGELFF. The entire variable domain, with the rest obtained from reference TRBV28 and TRBJ2-2, is as follows: DVKVTQSSRYLVKRTGEKVFLECVQDMDHENMFWYRQDPGLGLRLIYFSYDVKMKEKGDIPEGYSVSREKKERFSLILESASTNQTSMYLCASSSSTGWDTGELFFGEGSRLTVL.

Only one count was recorded for this clone. This chain links TRBV5-4 with TRBJ1-2; the D gene is possibly TRBD1 (5 bases). Trimming took 0 bases from V and 3 from J, leaving 15 bases between them. This CDR3 region has 16 residues. Germline V lookup: CDR1 SGHNT, CDR2 YYREEE (reference sequence). The CDR3 sequence: CASSLAGSRGDYGYTF. CDR3 nucleotides: TGTGCCAGCAGCTTGGCCGGGTCGCGGGGGGACTATGGCTACACCTTC.

The V and J genes are TRBV29-1 and TRBJ2-3; maybe TRBD1 (6 bases). Trimming shortened V by 0 bases and J by 1 base, and 11 bases separated the two germline ends. Looked up from germline, CDR1 is SQVTM and CDR2 is ANQGSEA. The CDR3 is 15 amino acids. The CDR3 bases are TGCAGCGTTGAAGATCGACAGGTTGGCACAGATACGCAGTATTTT. Translation: CSVEDRQVGTDTQYF.

The J gene is TRBJ2-7, the V gene TRBV7-8; D is unclear. Germline values: CDR1 SGHVS, CDR2 FQNEAQ. V lost 5 bases and J lost 3, with 14 bases in between. The CDR3 is made up of 14 amino acids. The CDR3 here is CASSPRTVNYEQYF. CDR3 sequence (DNA): TGTGCCAGCAGCCCCCGGACGGTGAACTACGAGCAGTACTTC.

The chain is built from TRBV9 and TRBJ2-1, with unresolved D. The germline V gene has CDR1 SGDLS and CDR2 YYNGEE. Trimming removed 1 base at V and 9 bases at J, with 11 bases between. The CDR3 extends over 13 amino acids. The chain's CDR3 is CASSVRPVGEQFF. The CDR3 nucleotides are TGTGCCAGCAGCGTACGTCCCGTGGGTGAGCAGTTCTTC.

The genes are TRBV7-9 and TRBJ1-2; TRBD1 might be the D (5 bases). V lost 5 bases, J lost 4 bases, and 17 bases lay in between. CDR1 is SEHNR and CDR2 is FQNEAQ in the germline V gene (reference sequence). This CDR3 is 15 amino acids long. The CDR3 is CASSPRDVYPYGYTF. CDR3 bases: TGTGCCAGCAGCCCGCGGGACGTGTACCCCTATGGCTACACCTTC.

The V gene is TRBV7-2, the J gene TRBJ2-7; 10 nucleotides align to TRBD2. Germline assignment: CDR1 SGHTA and CDR2 FQGNSA. J was trimmed by 2 bases and V by 2 bases; bases with no gene match: 3. The CDR3 sequence is 15 residues long. CDR3 in amino acids: CASSLLAGAPYEQYF. CDR3 DNA: TGTGCCAGCAGCTTACTAGCGGGGGCCCCCTACGAGCAGTACTTC.

V and J are TRBV27 and TRBJ1-2; D perhaps matches TRBD1 (5 bases). The V end lost 8 bases, the J end lost 0 bases, and 13 bases lay between the germline ends. The CDR3 is 14 residues long. Per germline, CDR1 MNHEY and CDR2 SMNVEV (reference sequence). CDR3 DNA: TGTGCCAGCCGTTATTCGGGGGCTAACTATGGCTACACCTTC. Translated: CASRYSGANYGYTF.

The CDR3 region is CASSSPGSGSTHEQYF. CDR3 DNA sequence: TGTGCCAGCAGCTCGCCCGGAAGCGGGAGTACCCACGAGCAGTACTTC. This rearrangement joins TRBV11-2 to TRBJ2-7, with TRBD2 identical over 8 bases. J lost 5 bases, V lost 4 bases, and 13 bases had no gene match. This CDR3 has 16 amino acids. Germline assignment: CDR1 SGHAT and CDR2 FQNNGV.

In its sample, this clone was seen once. CDR3 amino acids: CASSLGISGGARDTQYF. The CDR3, as DNA: TGTGCCAGCAGCTTAGGCATTAGCGGGGGGGCGAGAGATACGCAGTATTTT. V and J are TRBV11-3 and TRBJ2-3, with TRBD2 identical over 11 bases. Germline assignment: CDR1 SGHNT and CDR2 YENEEA. With V trimmed by 1 base and J by 5 bases, 8 bases remained unmatched. The CDR3 loop spans 17 amino acids.

The rearrangement joins TRBV7-9 to TRBJ1-2; maybe TRBD1 (5 bases). Trimming left V 6 bases short and J 8 bases short, with 16 bases between. CDR3 size: 13 residues. From germline, CDR1 is SEHNR and CDR2 FQNEAQ (reference sequence). In nucleotides, the CDR3 is TGTGCCAGCAGGATTCAGGGCTCCGGGGGCTACACCTTC. Translating it yields CASRIQGSGGYTF.

The chain combines TRBV4-1 with TRBJ1-1; no firm D call. Trimming shortened V by 3 bases and J by 7 bases, and 21 bases separated the two germline ends. Germline V lookup: CDR1 MGHRA, CDR2 YSYEKL. The CDR3 covers 16 residues. The CDR3 here is CASSHLGRNKRYEAFF. As DNA, the CDR3 is TGCGCCAGCAGCCACCTTGGACGAAACAAGCGGTATGAAGCTTTCTTT.

The rearrangement uses TRBV11-3 and TRBJ1-1; D possibly corresponds to TRBD1 (5 bases). In germline, CDR1 is SGHNT, CDR2 YENEEA. This CDR3 is 14 amino acids long. V was pared by 3 bases and J by 8 bases, with 16 bases between. In DNA form, the CDR3 reads TGTGCCAGCAGCTTCGGGGGAAGTAAACGGGAAGCTTTCTTT. It specifies CASSFGGSKREAFF.

This rearrangement joins TRBV9 to TRBJ2-1; D not resolved. This CDR3 has 13 amino acids. Germline assignment: CDR1 SGDLS and CDR2 YYNGEE. Trimming took off 4 bases at V and 2 bases at J, with 7 bases between the two ends. CDR3 sequence reads: CASSPRPYNEQFF. DNA for the CDR3: TGTGCCAGCAGCCCCCGACCCTACAATGAGCAGTTCTTC.

The table lists this clone with a few counts. The V call is TRBV5-1, the J call TRBJ2-2; TRBD2 aligns across 12 bases. After removal of 3 bases from V and 2 bases from J, the junction contained 5 bases not matched to a gene. The CDR3 totals 17 residues. Germline CDR1 is SGHRS and CDR2 is YFSETQ. DNA for the CDR3: TGCGCCAGCAGCTGGCGACTAGCGGGGGCAAACACCGGGGAGCTGTTTTTT. It specifies CASSWRLAGANTGELFF.